This paragraph reports one TCR beta chain. Its target is not known. The libraries of TRB cDNA were prepared using 5' RACE with UMI labels. Reprocessing the 5' RACE reads, TCRdb reports a single entry for every CDR3 protein and omits DNA. The listing records 75,000 to 100,000 distinct CDR3 sequences. These data belong to a study of CXCR3-negative and CXCR3-positive naive CD8 T cells. Whole-study findings and limits: Higher TRB CDR3 hydrophobicity marked CXCR3-positive naive cells relative to CXCR3-negative naive cells.

The CDR3 runs to 17 residues. The germline gives CDR1 SQVTM, CDR2 ANQGSEA. The sample was naive CXCR3+ CD8+ T cells from blood. Regarding subset: CD45RO-CCR7+CD27+CD95- naive CD8+ T cells expressing CXCR3 (TNR3+). This chain connects TRBV29-1 to TRBJ2-6; the D call from TCRdb, TRBD1, cannot be confirmed without DNA. The receptor was isolated from a human donor in good health. Some clones in this sample may be carry-over from other donors' samples. This CDR3 reads CSVEGGSYLCGANVLTF.